This TCR beta chain was retrieved from a study of cytomegalovirus exposure and HLA in healthy donors. Trimming removed 4 bases from V and 10 bases from J; junction bases left unmatched: 5. CDR3 size: 14 residues. Germline CDR1 and CDR2: SEHNR and FQNEAQ (reference sequence). PCR employed 60 Vbeta and 13 Jbeta primers. The repertoire was sequenced with immunoSEQ multiplex PCR; TCRdb's copy has only in-frame clones and lacks some. The sample holds approximately 100,000 clones, less than 10% seen once. Notes on this clone: Its specificity is not known.

Study-level points and caveats: The authors confirmed in vitro that three CMV-associated chains were specific for CMV antigens.

Sequencing was carried out using PBMCs. The receptor was derived from a man between 45 and 60 years old in good health and CMV-seropositive. This chain links TRBV7-9 with TRBJ2-1; 12 nucleotides match TRBD2. The CDR3 DNA sequence: TGTGCCAGCAGCTCCAGGACTAGCGGGGAGGAGCAGTTCTTC. Translated: CASSSRTSGEEQFF.